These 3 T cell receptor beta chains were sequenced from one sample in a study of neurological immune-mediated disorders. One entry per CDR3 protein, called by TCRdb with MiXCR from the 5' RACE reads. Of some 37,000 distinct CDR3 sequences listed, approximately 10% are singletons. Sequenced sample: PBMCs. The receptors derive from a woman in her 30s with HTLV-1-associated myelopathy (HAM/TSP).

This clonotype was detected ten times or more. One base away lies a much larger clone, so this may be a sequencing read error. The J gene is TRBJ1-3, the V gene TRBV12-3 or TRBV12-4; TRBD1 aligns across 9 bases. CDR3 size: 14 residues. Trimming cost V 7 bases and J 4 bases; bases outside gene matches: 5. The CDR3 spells CASNRDRVGNTIYF. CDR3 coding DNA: TGTGCCAGCAACCGGGACAGGGTCGGAAACACCATATATTTT.

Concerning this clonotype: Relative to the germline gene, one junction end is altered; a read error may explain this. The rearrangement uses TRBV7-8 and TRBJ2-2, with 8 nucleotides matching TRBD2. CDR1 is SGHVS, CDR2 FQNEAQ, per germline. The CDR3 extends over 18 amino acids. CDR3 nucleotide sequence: TGTGACAGCAGCTTAGAGCGTATAGCGGGGCCTTACACCGGAGAGCTGTTTTTT. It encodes CDSSLERIAGPYTGELFF.

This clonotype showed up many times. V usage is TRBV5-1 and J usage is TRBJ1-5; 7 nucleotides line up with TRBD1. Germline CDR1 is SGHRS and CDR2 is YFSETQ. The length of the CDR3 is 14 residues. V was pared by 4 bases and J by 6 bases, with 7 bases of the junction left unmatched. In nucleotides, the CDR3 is TGCGCCAGCAGCCAGACAGGGAGCGGTCAGCCCCAGCATTTT. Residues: CASSQTGSGQPQHF.